This TCR beta chain is from a study of T cell changes during pregnancy in multiple sclerosis. Produced via immunoSEQ multiplex PCR; TCRdb's table is partial and in-frame only. The sample shows just under 40,000 clones, approximately 90% of them seen only once. The V end lost 2 bases, the J end lost 6 bases, and 14 bases lay between the germline ends. Germline V gene data show CDR1 as MDHEN and CDR2 as SYDVKM. This CDR3 spans 14 amino acids. The TCR was taken from a female donor in good health, enrolled as a control in a pregnancy study. The chain joins TRBV28 to TRBJ2-7; possible D gene TRBD1, 6 bases. Source: CD4+ T cells from peripheral blood mononuclear cells, taken in the first trimester of pregnancy. CDR3 nucleotides: TGTGCCAGCAGTTTACCGGACAGACCTCGCGAGCAGTACTTC. Residues: CASSLPDRPREQYF.